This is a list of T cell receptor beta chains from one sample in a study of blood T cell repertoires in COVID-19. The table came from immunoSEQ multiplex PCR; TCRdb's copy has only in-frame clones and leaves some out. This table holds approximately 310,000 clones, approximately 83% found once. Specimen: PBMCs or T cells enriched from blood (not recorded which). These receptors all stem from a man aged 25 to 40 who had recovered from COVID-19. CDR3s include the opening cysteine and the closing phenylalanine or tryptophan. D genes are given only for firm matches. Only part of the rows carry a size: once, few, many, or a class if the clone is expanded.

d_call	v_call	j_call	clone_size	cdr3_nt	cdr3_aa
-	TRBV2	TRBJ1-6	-	TGTGCCAGCAGGGTCCCAGGGACTGGGAATTCACCCCTCCACTTT	CASRVPGTGNSPLHF
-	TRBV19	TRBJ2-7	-	TGTGCCAGTGGCCCAGGGATTCGCTACGAGCAGTACTTC	CASGPGIRYEQYF
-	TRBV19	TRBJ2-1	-	TGTGCCAGTAGTATTGTCGGCAGGGCTTCCTACAATGAGCAGTTCTTC	CASSIVGRASYNEQFF
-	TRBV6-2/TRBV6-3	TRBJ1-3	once	TGTGCCAGCAGCCAGCCCCGAGATGGAAACACCATATATTTT	CASSQPRDGNTIYF
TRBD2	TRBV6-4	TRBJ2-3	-	TGTGCCAGCAGTTCGGGGGGGGGCACAGATACGCAGTATTTT	CASSSGGGTDTQYF
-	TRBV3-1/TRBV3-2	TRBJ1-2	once	TGTGCCAGCAGCCCATCACAGGGCTTCGGAACCTTC	CASSPSQGFGTF
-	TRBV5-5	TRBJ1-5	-	TGTGCCAGCAGCTTTTACGGGAGCAATCAGCCCCAGCATTTT	CASSFYGSNQPQHF
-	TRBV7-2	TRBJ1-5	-	TGTGCCAGCAGCTTAGACCCCCGGGAGGGGCCCCAGCATTTT	CASSLDPREGPQHF
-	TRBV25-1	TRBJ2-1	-	TGTGCCAGCAGTACTCGTCACTACAATGAGCAGTTCTTC	CASSTRHYNEQFF
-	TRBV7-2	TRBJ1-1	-	TGTGCCAGCAGTTCAAGGGACTTTTCTGAAGCTTTCTTT	CASSSRDFSEAFF
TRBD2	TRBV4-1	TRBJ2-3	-	TGCGCCAGCAGCCTACAAAAGGGGATAGCGGGGGGAGAAAGCACAGATACGCAGTATTTT	CASSLQKGIAGGESTDTQYF
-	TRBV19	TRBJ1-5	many	TGTGCCAGTAGTATGCAATCAGGACAGTATAATCAGCCCCAGCATTTT	CASSMQSGQYNQPQHF
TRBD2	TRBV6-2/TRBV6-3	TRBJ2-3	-	TGTGCCAGCAGTCTCGGGACTAGCGGGGGGTTAGATACGCAGTATTTT	CASSLGTSGGLDTQYF
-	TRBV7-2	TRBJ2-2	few	TGTGCCAGCAGCTTGGTCAGAACCGGGGAGCTGTTTTTT	CASSLVRTGELFF
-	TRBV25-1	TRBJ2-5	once	TGTGCCAGCAGTGAATATGGGCAGCCCCAAGAGACCCAGTACTTC	CASSEYGQPQETQYF
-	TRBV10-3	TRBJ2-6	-	TGTGCCATCAGTGGACAGGTCTCTGGGGCCAACGTCCTGACTTTC	CAISGQVSGANVLTF
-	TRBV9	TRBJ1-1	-	TGTGCCAGCAGTCCTCAGGGAAGTGGGGAAGCTTTCTTT	CASSPQGSGEAFF
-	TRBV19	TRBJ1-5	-	TGTGCCAGCGGGGCACAGGGTAGCAATCAGCCCCAGCATTTT	CASGAQGSNQPQHF
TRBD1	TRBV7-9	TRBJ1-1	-	TGTGCCAGCAGCGAGGGACAGGGAGGGTCGGGCACTGAAGCTTTCTTT	CASSEGQGGSGTEAFF
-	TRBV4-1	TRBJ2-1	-	TGCGCCAGCAGCCAATTGGGCCTGGATAAAAACAATGAGCAGTTCTTC	CASSQLGLDKNNEQFF
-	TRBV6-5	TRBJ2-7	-	TGTGCCAGCAGTTACTCGTTGGGGGGTTCGCCGGGGGAGCAGTACTTC	CASSYSLGGSPGEQYF
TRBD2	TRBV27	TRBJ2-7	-	TGTGCCAGCAGCCCCAGCGGGGCCTACGAGCAGTACTTC	CASSPSGAYEQYF
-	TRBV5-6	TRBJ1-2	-	TGTGCCAGCAGCACTGCTTGGGAAGCGGGAGGCTACACCTTC	CASSTAWEAGGYTF
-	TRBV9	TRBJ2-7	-	TGTGCCAGCAGCGTAGCTCTGAGAGACGAGCAGTACTTC	CASSVALRDEQYF
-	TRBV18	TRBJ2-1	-	TGTGCCACTACCCCGCTCCGAGGAAATTCCAATGAGCAGTTCTTC	CATTPLRGNSNEQFF
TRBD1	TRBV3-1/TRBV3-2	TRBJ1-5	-	TGTGCCAGCAGCCAGGGACAGAGCAATCAGCCCCAGCATTTT	CASSQGQSNQPQHF
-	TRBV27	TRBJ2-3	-	TGTGCCAGCAGTTTGCGGGGTTTGGCAGATACGCAGTATTTT	CASSLRGLADTQYF
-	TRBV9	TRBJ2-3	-	TGTGCCAGCAGTCGACAGATTACCGCTAGCACAGATACGCAGTATTTT	CASSRQITASTDTQYF
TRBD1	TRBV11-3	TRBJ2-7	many	TGTGCCAGCAGTCCAGGACAGGGGGCATCCTACGAGCAGTACTTC	CASSPGQGASYEQYF
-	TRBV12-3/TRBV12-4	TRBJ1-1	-	TGTGCCAGCAGTCAAAGACAGAACACTGAAGCTTTCTTT	CASSQRQNTEAFF
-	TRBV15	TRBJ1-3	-	TGTGCCACCAGCAGAGATCCCTTCATCTTAGGGGACATCACTGGAAACACCATATATTTT	CATSRDPFILGDITGNTIYF
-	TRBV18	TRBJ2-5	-	TGTGCCAGTCACCGACAGCAAGAGACCCAGTACTTC	CASHRQQETQYF
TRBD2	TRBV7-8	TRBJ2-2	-	TGTGCCAGCAGCACCCAACTAGCGGGGGCGAACACCGGGGAGCTGTTTTTT	CASSTQLAGANTGELFF
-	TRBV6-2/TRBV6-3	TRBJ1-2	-	TGTGCCAGCAGTGAGAGAGTTGGCCAGGGGCACTATGGCTACACCTTC	CASSERVGQGHYGYTF
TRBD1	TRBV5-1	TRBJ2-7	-	TGCGCCAGCAGCGGAAATACCGGGACAGGGGCCTACGAGCAGTACTTC	CASSGNTGTGAYEQYF
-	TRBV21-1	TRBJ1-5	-	TGTGCCAGCAGCAAAGTATCGGGGACAGGGGTTATCGATTCGCCCCAGCATTTT	CASSKVSGTGVIDSPQHF
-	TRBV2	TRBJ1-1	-	TGTGCCAGCAGCAAGGACTCCAACACTGAAGCTTTCTTT	CASSKDSNTEAFF
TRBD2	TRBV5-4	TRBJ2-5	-	TGTGCCAGCAGCTTGGGTACGGGGGGGGGAGAGACCCAGTACTTC	CASSLGTGGGETQYF
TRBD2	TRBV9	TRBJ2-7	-	TGTGCCAGCAGCCCCAGCGGGGGGGCAGCTTACGAGCAGTACTTC	CASSPSGGAAYEQYF
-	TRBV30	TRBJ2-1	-	TGTGCCTGGAGTGGGCAGGTTGAGGGTGAGCAGTTCTTC	CAWSGQVEGEQFF
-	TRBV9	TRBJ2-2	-	TGTGCCACGTATCGGGCAGGGGATGCCGGGGAGCTGTTTTTT	CATYRAGDAGELFF
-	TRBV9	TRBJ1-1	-	TGTGCCAGCAGCCTTCCATACAGGGATACTGAAGCTTTCTTT	CASSLPYRDTEAFF
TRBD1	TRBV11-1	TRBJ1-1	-	TGTGCCAGCAGCTTAGACGCAGGGGGTGAAGCTTTCTTT	CASSLDAGGEAFF
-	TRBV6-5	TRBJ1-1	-	TGTGCCAGCAGTTACTCGTGGACAGTGAACACTGAAGCTTTCTTT	CASSYSWTVNTEAFF
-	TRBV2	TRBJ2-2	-	TGTGCCAGCAGTGATTTTATCACCGGGGAGCTGTTTTTT	CASSDFITGELFF
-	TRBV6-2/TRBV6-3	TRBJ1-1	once	TGTGCCAGCAACCCTTTGCGGAACACTGAAGCTTTCTTT	CASNPLRNTEAFF
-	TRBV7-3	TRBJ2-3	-	TGTGCCAGCAGCTTAAACCCTTCTGGAGCAGATACGCAGTATTTT	CASSLNPSGADTQYF
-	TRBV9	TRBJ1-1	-	TGTGCCAGCAGCGCCGCAGGGTGGGGTTTAACTTTCTTT	CASSAAGWGLTFF
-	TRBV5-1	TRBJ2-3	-	TGCGCCAGCAGCTTGACCGGAGGGTTCCGCACAGATACGCAGTATTTT	CASSLTGGFRTDTQYF
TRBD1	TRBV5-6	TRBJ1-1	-	TGTGCCAGCAGCCTCCGGGACAGGGGATGGTACACTGAAGCTTTCTTT	CASSLRDRGWYTEAFF
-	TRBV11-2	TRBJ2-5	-	TGTGCCAGCAGCTTAGATTCAAGAGTAACCCCCTACTTC	CASSLDSRVTPYF
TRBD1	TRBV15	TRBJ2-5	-	TGTGCCACCAGCAAACAGGGGGTCGAGACCCAGTACTTC	CATSKQGVETQYF
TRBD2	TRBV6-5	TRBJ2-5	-	TGTGCCAGCAGCCCCAGGGAGGGTAGGGAGACCCAGTACTTC	CASSPREGRETQYF